This T cell receptor beta chain originates from a study of blood T cell repertoires in COVID-19. Measured with immunoSEQ multiplex PCR; TCRdb has only the in-frame clones, and not every one. The data contain 250,000 or so clones, around four fifths of them singletons. The sample comprised peripheral blood. The TCR originated in an older woman with active or convalescent COVID-19.

CDR3 nucleotides: TGTGCCAGCAGTGATTCGGACAGGGGGTACGAGCAGTACTTC. Translated: CASSDSDRGYEQYF. The genes are TRBV6-1 and TRBJ2-7; 10 bases are a match to TRBD1. J was trimmed by 4 bases and V by 3 bases; bases with no gene match: 3. Germline V lookup: CDR1 MNHNS, CDR2 SASEGT. The CDR3 covers 14 residues.